This T cell receptor (beta chain) was retrieved from a study of CD8+ T cells in alopecia areata. Study findings and constraints: Lesional scalp displayed greater clonality than normal scalp, most notably in alopecia totalis/universalis. The study also sequences resident alphabeta T cells of normal skin in scalp samples.

Punch biopsies of lesional scalp, plus peripheral blood, were taken from alopecia areata patients. Sorted out of PBMCs were CD4+ T cells and CD8+ T cells. With respect to this clone: Its antigen remains unknown.

J was trimmed by 6 bases and V by 2 bases; bases with no gene match: 6. This CDR3 contains 15 residues. CDR1 is SGHVS and CDR2 is FQNEAQ in the germline V gene. Extracted RNA was reverse transcribed into cDNA, the sequencing template. Clones were sequenced by immunoSEQ multiplex PCR, and TCRdb holds only the in-frame ones, with some missing. The sample lists 30,000 to 40,000 clones; roughly 80% were seen once. This clonotype originated in a human donor with alopecia areata. The sample taken for sequencing was NKG2D-low CD8+ T cells sorted from blood. This chain links TRBV7-8 with TRBJ2-1; 8 nucleotides line up with TRBD2. The CDR3 nucleotides read TGTGCCAGCAGCTTAACGGGGGGGAATATCAATGAGCAGTTCTTC. This sequence encodes CASSLTGGNINEQFF.